One and the same sample provided the 23 T cell receptor beta chains below, sequenced in a study of blood T cell repertoires in COVID-19. Profiled with immunoSEQ multiplex PCR; TCRdb holds only in-frame clones, not every one. The repertoire holds about 370,000 clones, with more than 70% as singletons. Sequenced input: peripheral blood. These receptors all come from a woman in her twenties or thirties with COVID-19, enrolled during active disease.

Worth noting for this clone: The junction shows a germline mismatch at one end, possibly a read error. This chain links TRBV7-7 with TRBJ2-5; tentative D call: TRBD1 (5 bases). The CDR3 sequence is 15 residues long. Germline-derived CDR1 and CDR2 are SSHAT and FNYEAQ (reference sequence). The CDR3 loop is CASSLEAGRMETQYF. CDR3 coding DNA: TGTGCTAGCAGCTTAGAGGCAGGGCGAATGGAGACCCAGTACTTC.

V usage is TRBV7-2 and J usage is TRBJ1-5; no reliable D call. The CDR3 consists of 12 residues. Germline CDR1 SGHTA, CDR2 FQGNSA. V was trimmed by 7 bases and J by 0 bases, leaving 4 bases between them. CDR3 loop: CASTNSNQPQHF. The CDR3 DNA reads TGTGCCAGCACCAATAGCAATCAGCCCCAGCATTTT. The whole variable domain, filled in from reference TRBV7-2 and TRBJ1-5, reads GAGVSQSPSNKVTEKGKDVELRCDPISGHTALYWYRQSLGQGLEFLIYFQGNSAPDKSGLPSDRFSAERTGGSVSTLTIQRTQQEDSAVYLCASTNSNQPQHFGDGTRLSIL.

The rearrangement uses TRBV28 and TRBJ1-5; TRBD1 is a possible D gene (5 bases). The CDR3 contains 14 residues. Germline lookup yields CDR1 MDHEN and CDR2 SYDVKM. V was trimmed by 6 bases and J by 7 bases, leaving 16 bases between them. CDR3 DNA sequence: TGTGCCAGCAGCCAGGGACTGCTGGGGCAGCCCCAGCATTTT. Encoded protein: CASSQGLLGQPQHF.

This rearrangement joins TRBV12-2 to TRBJ1-2. TRBV12-2 is an annotated pseudogene. CDR3 length: 14 residues. CDR3 in DNA: TGTGCAAGTCGCTTAATGAAAGCAAACTATGGCTACACCTTC. Residues: CASRLMKANYGYTF.

The chain recombines TRBV5-3 with TRBJ2-7, with no clear D. TRBV5-3 is designated an ORF whose function remains uncertain. V lost 4 bases to trimming and J lost 2 bases, with 13 bases between them. This CDR3 has 14 residues. The DNA of the CDR3 is TGTGCCAGAAGCCCCTCCGGTAGAGCCTACGAGCAGTACTTC. Translating it yields CARSPSGRAYEQYF.

This chain links TRBV10-3 with TRBJ1-2; D might be TRBD1 (6 bases). CDR1 is ENHRY and CDR2 is SYGVKD in the germline V gene. Between the trimmed V and J ends, which lost 6 bases and 3 bases, there was a span of 14 bases. The CDR3 covers 14 residues. In DNA, the CDR3 is TGTGCCATCAGAAGTTCAGGGGATTACTATGGCTACACCTTC. It translates to CAIRSSGDYYGYTF.

This clone came up a few times. The same CDR3 can be traced to other DNA sequences in this sample. This chain joins TRBV6-5 and TRBJ1-5; 7 bases align to TRBD1. Germline V gene data show CDR1 as MNHEY and CDR2 as SVGAGI. Trimming cost V 7 bases and J 1 base; bases outside gene matches: 4. This CDR3 is built from 14 residues. This CDR3 is CASNPTGSNQPQHF. The CDR3 nucleotides are TGTGCCAGCAACCCGACAGGGAGCAATCAGCCCCAGCATTTT.

This clone was seen a single time. The sample has other DNA sequences that encode this CDR3 too. The CDR3 reads CSVGGTLTDTQYF. Written as DNA, the CDR3 is TGCAGCGTGGGGGGGACCCTGACAGATACGCAGTATTTT. The chain combines TRBV29-1 with TRBJ2-3; the match to TRBD2 covers 7 bases. J lost 3 bases, V lost 6 bases, and 6 bases had no gene match. CDR3 length: 13 residues. CDR1 is SQVTM, CDR2 ANQGSEA, per germline.

This chain connects TRBV19 to TRBJ2-2; 8 bases align to TRBD1. Germline V gives CDR1 LNHDA, CDR2 SQIVND (reference sequence). The ends lost 3 bases at V and 3 bases at J; junction bases unmatched: 6. This CDR3 is built from 16 residues. The CDR3 nucleotides read TGTGCCAGTAGTATGACAGGGGATTGGGACACCGGGGAGCTGTTTTTT. Amino acid sequence: CASSMTGDWDTGELFF.

This clone came up once. The chain has TRBV10-1 and TRBJ2-3, with 11 positions matching TRBD1. The germline V gene has CDR1 WNHNN and CDR2 SYGVQD (reference sequence). The CDR3 is made up of 16 amino acids. The V and J ends lost 6 bases and 4 bases, in that order; junction bases with no gene match: 9. The CDR3 sequence: CASSFGQGAWADTQYF. In nucleotides, the CDR3 is TGCGCCAGCAGCTTCGGACAGGGGGCTTGGGCAGATACGCAGTATTTT.

The rearrangement uses TRBV5-6 and TRBJ1-3; D remains ambiguous. The CDR3 covers 14 residues. Trimming cost V 4 bases and J 0 bases, with 8 bases left between them. Germline CDR1 and CDR2: SGHDT and YYEEEE. The CDR3 is CASSLGSSGNTIYF. DNA for the CDR3: TGTGCCAGCAGCCTAGGGAGCTCTGGAAACACCATATATTTT.

This chain connects TRBV5-1 to TRBJ1-1; D perhaps matches TRBD1 (5 bases). The germline gives CDR1 SGHRS, CDR2 YFSETQ. The CDR3 loop spans 16 amino acids. The V end was cut by 0 bases, the J end by 0 bases, with 12 bases between. The CDR3 nucleotides read TGCGCCAGCAGCTTGGGGCATACAGGTTTGAACACTGAAGCTTTCTTT. Its protein product is CASSLGHTGLNTEAFF.

Written as DNA, the CDR3 is TGTGCCAGCAGCTTATTCGGTGAGACCCAGTACTTC. This sequence encodes CASSLFGETQYF. V gene TRBV11-2 combines with J gene TRBJ2-5; D is unresolved. The CDR3 consists of 12 residues. Trimming pared 2 bases from V and 5 bases from J, leaving 6 bases between. From germline, CDR1 is SGHAT and CDR2 FQNNGV.

V gene TRBV30 combines with J gene TRBJ2-7, with D possibly TRBD2 on 6 matching bases. Trimming cost V 0 bases and J 0 bases, with 12 bases left between them. Germline V lookup: CDR1 GTSNPN, CDR2 SVGIG (reference sequence). The CDR3 totals 15 residues. The CDR3 spells CAWSVGLYPSYEQYV. CDR3 bases: TGTGCCTGGAGTGTAGGACTATACCCCTCCTACGAGCAGTACGTC.

V gene TRBV4-3 combines with J gene TRBJ2-1, with D hard to call. Trimming cost V 0 bases and J 6 bases, with 9 bases left between them. The V gene's germline CDR1 is LGHNA and CDR2 YSLEER. CDR3 length equals 14 residues. CDR3 DNA: TGCGCCAGCAGCCAAGAGGCGTCGGGCAATGAGCAGTTCTTC. Translating gives CASSQEASGNEQFF.

The chain has TRBV2 and TRBJ2-3; possibly TRBD1 for D (6 bases). V was shortened by 3 bases and J by 2 bases, with 12 bases between the two germline ends. CDR1 is SNHLY and CDR2 is FYNNEI in the germline V gene. The CDR3 length is 15 residues. CDR3 protein: CASSDETGLTDTQYF. The DNA of the CDR3 is TGTGCCAGCAGTGATGAGACAGGCCTCACAGATACGCAGTATTTT.

The gene calls are TRBV19 and TRBJ1-2; D ambiguous. This CDR3 region has 13 residues. V gave up 7 bases and J gave up 2 bases, with 11 bases separating them. The germline V gene encodes CDR1 LNHDA and CDR2 SQIVND (reference sequence). Here the CDR3 DNA reads TGTGCCAGTATCGGGAGGGCCAACTATGGCTACACCTTC. Protein: CASIGRANYGYTF.

The J gene is TRBJ2-7, the V gene TRBV6-6; TRBD1 aligns across 7 bases. Germline loops: CDR1 MNHNY, CDR2 SVGAGI (reference sequence). V shed 4 bases and J 2 bases; nucleotides not matched to a gene: 8. The CDR3 has 15 residues. In DNA form, the CDR3 reads TGTGCCAGCAGTTCTCCCGACAGGGCCACCTACGAGCAGTACTTC. Its translation is CASSSPDRATYEQYF.

This chain joins TRBV4-2 and TRBJ2-1; TRBD2 matches 13 bases. Germline V CDR1 and CDR2: LGHNA, YNFKEQ. The CDR3 consists of 16 residues. V was pared by 0 bases and J by 5 bases, with 1 base of the junction left unmatched. CDR3 residues: CASSQELAGGNNEQFF. CDR3 nucleotides: TGTGCCAGCAGCCAAGAACTAGCGGGAGGGAACAATGAGCAGTTCTTC.

The chain joins TRBV6-2 or TRBV6-3 to TRBJ2-7; no reliable D call. The CDR3 is made up of 12 amino acids. Germline V lookup: CDR1 MNHEY, CDR2 SVGEGT. With 2 bases removed from V and 4 bases from J, the gap between germline ends came to 6 bases. The CDR3 nucleotides are TGTGCCAGCAGTTACCCCGGTTACGAGCAGTACGTC. Protein sequence: CASSYPGYEQYV.

The V call is TRBV7-8, the J call TRBJ2-7, with D possibly matching TRBD2 (5 bases). V gave up 1 base and J gave up 3 bases, with 13 bases separating them. This CDR3 is built from 15 residues. Germline CDR1 is SGHVS and CDR2 is FQNEAQ. The CDR3 DNA is TGTGCCAGCAGCTTAGAGCGGCAGTTAAACTACGAGCAGTACTTC. It encodes CASSLERQLNYEQYF.

CDR3: CASSLDMTDTQYF. Here the CDR3 DNA reads TGTGCCAGCAGCCTGGATATGACAGATACGCAGTATTTT. V is TRBV5-4 and J is TRBJ2-3, with no clear D. Trimming removed 4 bases at V and 3 bases at J, with 9 bases between. CDR1 SGHNT and CDR2 YYREEE come from the germline V gene (reference sequence). This CDR3 contains 13 residues.

This rearrangement joins TRBV4-2 to TRBJ2-1, with 11 positions matching TRBD2. After removal of 4 bases from V and 2 bases from J, the junction contained 4 bases not matched to a gene. The germline CDR1 and CDR2 sequences are LGHNA and YNFKEQ. The CDR3 consists of 16 residues. CDR3 region: CASSRYSGGAYNEQFF. The CDR3 DNA reads TGTGCCAGCAGCCGATATAGCGGGGGGGCCTACAATGAGCAGTTCTTC.